These 6 T cell receptor beta chains came from one sample sequenced in a study of blood T cell repertoires in COVID-19. Measured with immunoSEQ multiplex PCR; TCRdb has only the in-frame clones, and not every one. In the table there are 62,000 or so clones, roughly nine tenths of which are singletons. What was sequenced was peripheral blood. The receptors come from a middle-aged man with acute or convalescent COVID-19.

The chain recombines TRBV7-6 with TRBJ2-2; 8 nucleotides align to TRBD2. The germline CDR1 and CDR2 sequences are SGHVS and FNYEAQ. Losses at the gene ends were 5 bases for V and 1 base for J; bases not matched to a gene: 6. This CDR3 is 16 amino acids long. CDR3 sequence (DNA): TGTGCCAGCAGCGGATTGGGACTAGTGAACACCGGGGAGCTGTTTTTT. Its protein product is CASSGLGLVNTGELFF.

The chain couples TRBV7-9 to TRBJ1-1; TRBD1 is a possible D gene (5 bases). V lost 2 bases, J lost 0 bases, and 22 bases lay in between. Germline values: CDR1 SEHNR, CDR2 FQNEAQ (reference sequence). This CDR3 has 19 residues. This CDR3 is CASSLPRSDAGGLNTEAFF. DNA for the CDR3: TGTGCCAGCAGCTTACCCCGGTCGGACGCGGGGGGACTGAACACTGAAGCTTTCTTT.

CDR3 in DNA: TGTGCCAGCTCCCCAGAGGGACAGGGAGGATATACGCAGTATTTT. Amino acids: CASSPEGQGGYTQYF. V gene TRBV18 combines with J gene TRBJ2-3; 9 bases map to TRBD1. The germline gives CDR1 KGHSH, CDR2 LQKENI. The CDR3 sequence is 15 residues long. V lost 6 bases and J lost 7; bases outside the gene matches: 11.

The rearrangement joins TRBV7-8 to TRBJ2-2; maybe TRBD2 (5 bases). The length of the CDR3 is 15 residues. Germline CDR1 reads SGHVS; CDR2 reads FQNEAQ. V dropped 7 bases and J dropped 0 bases, with 12 bases sitting between them. CDR3 nucleotide sequence: TGTGCCAGCAACCGCGGGTCAACGAACACCGGGGAGCTGTTTTTT. It specifies CASNRGSTNTGELFF.

CDR3 in DNA: TGTGCCAGCAGCAAAGGACAGGGACGGTATGGCTACACCTTC. Its translation is CASSKGQGRYGYTF. This chain uses TRBV7-2 with TRBJ1-2; 8 bases map to TRBD1. The CDR3 is made up of 14 amino acids. Germline V gives CDR1 SGHTA, CDR2 FQGNSA. V lost 5 bases to trimming and J lost 5 bases; unmatched junction nucleotides: 7.

The V call is TRBV3-1 (or the pseudogene TRBV3-2), the J call TRBJ2-2, with 8 nucleotides matching TRBD2. V shed 6 bases, J shed 1 base, and the junction held 7 bases outside the gene matches. The CDR3 has 16 residues. CDR1 and CDR2 from the germline V gene are LGHDT and YNNKEL (reference sequence). The CDR3 bases are TGTGCCAGCAGGCGGGGGGAGATGGGGAACACCGGGGAGCTGTTTTTT. It codes for CASRRGEMGNTGELFF.